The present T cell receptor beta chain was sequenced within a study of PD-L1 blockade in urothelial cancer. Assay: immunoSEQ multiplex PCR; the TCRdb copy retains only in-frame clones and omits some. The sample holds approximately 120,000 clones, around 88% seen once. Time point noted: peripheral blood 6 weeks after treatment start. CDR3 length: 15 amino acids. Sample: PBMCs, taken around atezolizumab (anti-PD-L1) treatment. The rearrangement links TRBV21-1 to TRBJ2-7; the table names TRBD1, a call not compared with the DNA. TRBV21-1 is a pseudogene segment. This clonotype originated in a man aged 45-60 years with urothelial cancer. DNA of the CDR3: TGTGCCAGCAGCAAAGGGACAGGGATACCCTACGAGCAGTACTTC. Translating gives CASSKGTGIPYEQYF.